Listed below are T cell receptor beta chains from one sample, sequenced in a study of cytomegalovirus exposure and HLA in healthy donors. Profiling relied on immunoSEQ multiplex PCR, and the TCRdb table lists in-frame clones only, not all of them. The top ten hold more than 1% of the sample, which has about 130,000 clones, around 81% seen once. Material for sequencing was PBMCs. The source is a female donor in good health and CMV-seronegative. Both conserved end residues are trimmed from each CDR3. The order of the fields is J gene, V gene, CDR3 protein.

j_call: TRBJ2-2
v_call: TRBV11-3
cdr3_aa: ASSSSTGELF

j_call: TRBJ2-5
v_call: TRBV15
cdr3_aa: ATRLAGTEETQY

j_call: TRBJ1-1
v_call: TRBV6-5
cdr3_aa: ASSLDSPMVSEAF

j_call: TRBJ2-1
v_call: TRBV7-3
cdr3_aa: ASSLVSSGGNEQF

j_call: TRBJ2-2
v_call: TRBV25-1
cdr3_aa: ASGDRGNTGELF

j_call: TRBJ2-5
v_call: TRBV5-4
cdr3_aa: ASSLPWGGRRGETQY

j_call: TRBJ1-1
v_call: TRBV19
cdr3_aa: ASSLGASLNTEAF

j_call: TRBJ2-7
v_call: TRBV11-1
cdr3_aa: ASSSGQVGGYEQY

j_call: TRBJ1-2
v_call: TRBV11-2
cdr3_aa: ASSLFGRGVRNYGYT

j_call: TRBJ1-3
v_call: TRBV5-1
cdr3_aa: ASSASASGNTIY